Given below is one T cell receptor beta chain in context. Its target is not known. The data belong to a study of T cells in Graves' hyperthyroidism and ophthalmopathy. Study overall: Before any treatment, at initial diagnosis, peripheral blood was collected. Study results and limitations: Appearing also in blood were most of the thyroid clonotypes expanded above 0.001.

RNA transcripts yielded amplified TCR beta CDR3 regions. The HTBI primer set served for first-round RT-PCR of the TCR CDR3. Each CDR3 protein is one row after TCRdb ran MiXCR on the multiplex PCR reads. The data contain around 350,000 distinct CDR3 sequences, about a fifth of them singletons. Germline trimming cut 2 bases from V and 3 bases from J; bases unmatched to any gene: 13. The CDR3 has 18 residues. The germline gives CDR1 MNHEY, CDR2 SVGEGT. The receptor comes from a woman aged 18-30 years with Graves' hyperthyroidism. Sequencing input: blood. The V call is TRBV6-2 or TRBV6-3, the J call TRBJ2-7; 10 nucleotides line up with TRBD1. Written as DNA, the CDR3 is TGTGCCAGCAGTTACAGGGGGACAGGGGTACTCCCCTACTACGAGCAGTACTTC. Protein sequence: CASSYRGTGVLPYYEQYF.